This T cell receptor beta chain was sequenced for a study of shared clonotypes between healthy human individuals. With regard to this clone: The target antigen is unknown.

Findings and limits, study-wide: For naive CD4 cells, roughly 5% of clonotypes were shared across a few donors.

Tens of thousands of T cell genomes, or approximately 200 ng DNA, went into the sorted-subset replicate PCRs. Method: immunoSEQ multiplex PCR; TCRdb's copy keeps in-frame clones and lacks some. The data show 600,000 or so clones, roughly 98% seen once. Naive CD8 cells were CD45RO-negative, positively selected for CCR7, excluding terminally differentiated effector memory CD45RA+ cells. Looked up from germline, CDR1 is SQVTM and CDR2 is ANQGSEA. The CDR3 loop spans 12 amino acids. V lost 4 bases and J lost 2, with 8 bases in between. The sample consisted of naive CD8+ T cells sorted from blood. This rearrangement joins TRBV29-1 to TRBJ2-5, with no clear D. This clonotype was sampled from a man younger than 40 in good health. The CDR3 is CSVVGRQETQYF. The CDR3 bases are TGCAGCGTTGTAGGCAGACAAGAGACCCAGTACTTC.